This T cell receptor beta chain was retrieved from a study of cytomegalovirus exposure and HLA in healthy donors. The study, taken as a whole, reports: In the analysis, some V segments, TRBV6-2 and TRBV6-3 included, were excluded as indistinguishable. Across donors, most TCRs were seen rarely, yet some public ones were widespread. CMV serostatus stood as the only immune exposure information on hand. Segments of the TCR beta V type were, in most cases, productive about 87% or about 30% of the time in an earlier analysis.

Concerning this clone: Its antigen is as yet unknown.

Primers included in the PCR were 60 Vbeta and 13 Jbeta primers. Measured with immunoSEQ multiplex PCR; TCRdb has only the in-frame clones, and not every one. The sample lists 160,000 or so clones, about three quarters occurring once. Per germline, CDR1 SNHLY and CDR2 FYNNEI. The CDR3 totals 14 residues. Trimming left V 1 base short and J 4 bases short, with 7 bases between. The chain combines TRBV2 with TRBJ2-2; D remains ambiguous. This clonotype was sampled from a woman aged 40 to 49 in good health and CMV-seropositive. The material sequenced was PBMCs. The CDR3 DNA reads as TGTGCCAGCAGTGAAGGTATCCTCACCGGGGAGCTGTTTTTT. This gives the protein CASSEGILTGELFF.